These T cell receptor beta chains were read from a single sample in a study of T cells after yellow fever vaccination. TCRdb re-derived calls from the 5' RACE reads in MiXCR, one entry per CDR3 protein. In the table there are about 350,000 distinct CDR3 sequences, approximately 4% of which are singletons. Here the sequenced sample was PBMCs, taken 5 days after the yellow fever booster vaccination. All receptors derive from a man between 18 and 29 years old who received the YFV17D yellow fever vaccine. Each CDR3 is given with its conserved first and last residue. Each record gives: V gene, clone size, D gene, J gene, CDR3 length, CDR3 protein, CDR3 DNA. A D gene is named only where the DNA matches it firmly. Some rows mark clone size as missing; the rest say once, few, many or name a class of expanded clone.

>TRBV6-5|NA|TRBD1|TRBJ2-7|13
CASSGTGRYEQYF
TGTGCCAGCAGCGGGACAGGCCGCTACGAGCAGTACTTC
>TRBV5-1|few|NA|TRBJ2-3|15
CASSLGLDSTDTQYF
TGCGCCAGCAGCTTGGGTCTGGACAGCACAGATACGCAGTATTTT
>TRBV6-6|few|NA|TRBJ2-5|14
CASSPPFVQETQYF
TGTGCCAGCAGTCCCCCCTTTGTACAAGAGACCCAGTACTTC
>TRBV9|many|NA|TRBJ1-5|14
CASSLGVSNQPQHF
TGTGCCAGCAGTTTGGGGGTCAGCAATCAGCCCCAGCATTTT
>TRBV4-1|few|NA|TRBJ1-2|15
CASSQVRAGDSGYTF
TGCGCCAGCAGCCAAGTTAGGGCCGGCGATTCGGGCTACACCTTC
>TRBV5-1|many|NA|TRBJ2-4|18
CASTFWPTASEAKNIQYF
TGCGCCAGCACCTTTTGGCCGACGGCCAGTGAAGCCAAAAACATTCAGTACTTC
>TRBV6-6|few|NA|TRBJ1-5|14
CASSYSGVNQPQHF
TGTGCCAGCAGTTACTCGGGGGTCAATCAGCCCCAGCATTTT
>TRBV5-1|many|NA|TRBJ2-1|15
CASSDQGSSYNEQFF
TGCGCCAGCAGTGACCAGGGGAGCTCCTACAATGAGCAGTTCTTC
>TRBV12-3/TRBV12-4|NA|NA|TRBJ1-1|13
CASSLQSPTEAFF
TGTGCCAGCAGTTTACAGTCCCCCACTGAAGCTTTCTTT
>TRBV5-6|NA|NA|TRBJ2-2|15
CASSLVAGGTGELFF
TGTGCCAGCAGCTTGGTGGCAGGGGGGACCGGGGAGCTGTTTTTT
>TRBV4-1|NA|TRBD1|TRBJ2-5|13
CASSPQGAETQYF
TGCGCCAGCAGCCCACAGGGGGCAGAGACCCAGTACTTC
>TRBV12-3/TRBV12-4|few|TRBD1|TRBJ2-3|16
CASSLAEGQGPDTQYF
TGTGCCAGCAGTTTAGCGGAGGGACAGGGCCCAGATACGCAGTATTTT
>TRBV5-1|few|NA|TRBJ2-7|13
CASSPQGYGEQYF
TGCGCCAGCAGCCCACAGGGATACGGCGAGCAGTACTTC
>TRBV5-1|many|NA|TRBJ2-7|11
CASSLLDEQYF
TGCGCCAGCAGCTTGCTGGACGAGCAGTACTTC
>TRBV12-3/TRBV12-4|few|NA|TRBJ2-3|16
CASSTRVRAPQYTQYF
TGTGCCAGCAGTACTAGGGTCCGGGCCCCCCAGTATACGCAGTATTTT
>TRBV7-3|many|TRBD2|TRBJ2-1|13
CASSPETSGVQFF
TGTGCCAGCAGCCCCGAAACTAGCGGGGTACAGTTCTTC
>TRBV20-1|few|NA|TRBJ2-6|14
CSARDQSSSDVLTF
TGCAGTGCTAGAGATCAGAGCTCATCGGACGTCCTGACTTTC
>TRBV9|few|NA|TRBJ1-5|15
CASSVSHNWNQPQHF
TGTGCCAGCAGCGTATCCCATAATTGGAATCAGCCCCAGCATTTT
>TRBV7-9|NA|NA|TRBJ2-3|14
CASRLSSGTDTQYF
TGTGCCAGTAGGCTCAGCTCCGGCACAGATACGCAGTATTTT
>TRBV6-5|many|TRBD1|TRBJ2-7|15
CASSYAGGIAYEQYF
TGTGCCAGCAGTTACGCAGGGGGCATCGCCTACGAGCAGTACTTC
>TRBV5-6|many|NA|TRBJ2-1|16
CASSLRGGSTYNEQFF
TGTGCCAGCAGCTTGAGGGGGGGATCTACGTACAATGAGCAGTTCTTC
>TRBV7-8|few|NA|TRBJ1-2|14
CASSLAGQGGGYTF
TGTGCCAGCAGCTTAGCGGGGCAGGGAGGTGGCTACACCTTC
>TRBV4-1|NA|NA|TRBJ2-3|14
CASSPETPGDTQYF
TGCGCCAGCAGCCCGGAGACCCCGGGGGATACGCAGTATTTT
>TRBV7-9|NA|TRBD2|TRBJ2-7|15
CASRGEGRQHYEQYF
TGTGCCAGCAGGGGGGAGGGCAGGCAACACTACGAGCAGTACTTC
>TRBV12-3/TRBV12-4|many|TRBD2|TRBJ2-3|17
CASSPRPAGGATDTQYF
TGTGCCAGCAGCCCCCGACCAGCGGGGGGGGCCACAGATACGCAGTATTTT
>TRBV5-8|many|NA|TRBJ2-2|13
CASSFLTTGELFF
TGTGCCAGCAGCTTCTTGACTACCGGGGAGCTGTTTTTT
>TRBV5-6|few|TRBD1|TRBJ1-5|15
CASSLGGQGNQPQHF
TGTGCCAGCAGCTTGGGGGGACAGGGGAATCAGCCCCAGCATTTT
>TRBV12-2|NA|NA|TRBJ1-6|15
CASRLRTRNNSPLHF
TGTGCAAGTCGCCTAAGGACACGGAATAATTCACCCCTCCACTTT
>TRBV7-9|NA|NA|TRBJ1-4|12
CASSAEYEKLFF
TGTGCCAGCAGCGCGGAGTATGAAAAACTGTTTTTT
>TRBV27|few|NA|TRBJ2-2|15
CASSTWGANTGELFF
TGTGCCAGCAGTACCTGGGGGGCGAACACCGGGGAGCTGTTTTTT
>TRBV12-3/TRBV12-4|NA|NA|TRBJ2-1|15
CASSVGQGLYNEQFF
TGTGCCAGCAGTGTGGGTCAGGGGTTATACAATGAGCAGTTCTTC
>TRBV20-1|NA|NA|TRBJ2-1|13
CSARATAYNEQFF
TGCAGTGCTAGAGCAACAGCCTACAATGAGCAGTTCTTC
>TRBV12-3/TRBV12-4|many|NA|TRBJ1-5|13
CASQGTAYQPQHF
TGTGCCAGCCAGGGGACGGCTTATCAGCCCCAGCATTTT
>TRBV18|NA|NA|TRBJ2-7|13
CASSAAQYYEQYF
TGTGCCAGCTCCGCTGCACAGTACTACGAGCAGTACTTC
>TRBV4-1|few|NA|TRBJ1-4|14
CASSQVGISEKLFF
TGCGCCAGCAGCCAAGTGGGGATATCAGAAAAACTGTTTTTT
>TRBV12-3/TRBV12-4|NA|NA|TRBJ2-2|11
CASRWTGELFF
TGTGCCAGCAGGTGGACCGGGGAGCTGTTTTTT
>TRBV4-3|few|NA|TRBJ2-1|15
CASSQPGLRHNEQFF
TGCGCCAGCAGCCAACCGGGCCTGAGACACAATGAGCAGTTCTTC
>TRBV20-1|few|TRBD2|TRBJ2-2|16
CSATRLRAGETGELFF
TGCAGTGCCACGCGCTTGCGGGCGGGGGAAACCGGGGAGCTGTTTTTT
>TRBV7-8|NA|TRBD1|TRBJ2-3|14
CASSLGTGRDTQYF
TGTGCCAGCAGCTTAGGGACAGGGAGGGATACGCAGTATTTT